These 9 T cell receptor beta chains originate from one sample sequenced in a study of T cell changes during pregnancy in multiple sclerosis. Profiling relied on immunoSEQ multiplex PCR, and the TCRdb table lists in-frame clones only, not all of them. The profile shows tens of thousands of clones, approximately 90% of them singletons. The sequenced sample was peripheral blood, obtained in the first trimester of pregnancy. These receptors all come from a female donor in good health, enrolled as a control in a pregnancy study.

This chain joins TRBV27 and TRBJ2-7, with a possible D match to TRBD2 (6 bases). V was trimmed by 3 bases and J by 2 bases, leaving 11 bases between them. The CDR3 is 14 residues long. Per germline, CDR1 MNHEY and CDR2 SMNVEV (reference sequence). CDR3 protein: CASSLRGTPYEQYF. The CDR3, as DNA: TGTGCCAGCAGTTTGCGCGGGACTCCCTACGAGCAGTACTTC.

This clone appeared once. This chain uses TRBV4-3 with TRBJ2-2; 12 bases agree with TRBD1. Germline V gene data show CDR1 as LGHNA and CDR2 as YSLEER. J lost 8 bases, V lost 0 bases, and 13 bases had no gene match. This CDR3 contains 19 residues. CDR3 protein: CASSQEASGTGGLRGELFF. In DNA form, the CDR3 reads TGCGCCAGCAGCCAAGAAGCTTCCGGGACAGGGGGCCTTAGGGGGGAGCTGTTTTTT.

This clone showed up just a few times. The CDR3, as DNA: TGCGCCAGCAGCCCCCGGACAGGACACGCTGAAGCTTTCTTT. It encodes CASSPRTGHAEAFF. The V and J genes are TRBV4-1 and TRBJ1-1; 7 nucleotides line up with TRBD1. CDR1 MGHRA and CDR2 YSYEKL come from the germline V gene. With V trimmed by 4 bases and J by 6 bases, 8 bases remained unmatched. This CDR3 has 14 residues.

V gene TRBV5-1 combines with J gene TRBJ2-7, with 8 bases aligning to TRBD2. This CDR3 region has 14 residues. V was pared by 2 bases and J by 3 bases, with 4 bases of the junction left unmatched. Germline-derived CDR1 and CDR2 are SGHRS and YFSETQ. The chain's CDR3 is CASSFGAGDYEQYF. The CDR3 nucleotides read TGCGCCAGCAGCTTTGGAGCGGGGGACTACGAGCAGTACTTC.

V gene TRBV4-2 combines with J gene TRBJ1-1; maybe TRBD1 (5 bases). Germline values: CDR1 LGHNA, CDR2 YNFKEQ. This CDR3 spans 15 amino acids. Trimming stripped 1 base from V and 3 bases from J, with 12 bases between. DNA for the CDR3: TGTGCCAGCAGCCAAGGTCGGGGGGAGGACACTGAAGCTTTCTTT. Translation: CASSQGRGEDTEAFF.

The chain carries TRBV2 and TRBJ2-7; D is possibly TRBD2 (6 bases). This CDR3 is 16 amino acids long. The V and J ends lost 7 bases and 2 bases respectively, with 21 bases between them. Germline V gene sequence: CDR1 SNHLY, CDR2 FYNNEI. CDR3 protein: CASTPREGDSPYEQYF. CDR3 nucleotides: TGTGCCAGCACCCCCCGGGAAGGGGACTCGCCCTACGAGCAGTACTTC.

The V gene is TRBV7-2, the J gene TRBJ2-1; D gene uncertain. CDR3 length equals 14 residues. V lost 5 bases to trimming and J lost 4 bases, with 12 bases between them. Germline CDR1 and CDR2: SGHTA and FQGNSA. CDR3 DNA sequence: TGTGCCAGCAGCGCCCGACTGGATTACAATGAGCAGTTCTTC. It is translated as CASSARLDYNEQFF.

V usage is TRBV21-1 and J usage is TRBJ1-2; TRBD1, as called in the table, went unchecked against the DNA. TRBV21-1 is a pseudogene segment. The CDR3 is 11 residues long. The CDR3 bases are TGTGCCAGCAGCTCAACGACAAGGAAGTCATTC. Residues: CASSSTTRKSF.

The rearrangement uses TRBV5-1 and TRBJ2-3; maybe TRBD2 (7 bases). Germline CDR1 reads SGHRS; CDR2 reads YFSETQ. CDR3 length equals 15 residues. The ends were cut back, 7 bases at V and 2 bases at J, with 17 bases in the middle. CDR3: CASVLEGGPTDTQYF. CDR3 coding DNA: TGCGCCAGCGTCTTAGAGGGGGGGCCCACAGATACGCAGTATTTT.